Here is one T cell receptor (beta chain) with its context. What it binds is unknown. This entry comes from a study of T cell repertoires in cytomegalovirus infection. Study in general: CMV epitopes that were recently identified and HLA-C-restricted were used alongside well-studied HLA-B-restricted ones. Based on public TCR beta signatures, there were indications of CMV infection and of a matching HLA type.

Germline-derived CDR1 and CDR2 are SNHLY and FYNNEI. The length of the CDR3 is 15 residues. Between the trimmed V and J ends, which lost 1 base and 0 bases, there was a span of 7 bases. One entry per CDR3 protein results from TCRdb running MiXCR on the reads. The sample contains more than 85,000 distinct CDR3 sequences, around 31% of which appear only once. The source was CD8+ T cells from cultured PBMCs, collected from culture after CMV antigen stimulation. The TCR originated in a human donor in good health (CMV status not recorded). Some clones in this sample may be carry-over from other donors' samples. This chain links TRBV2 with TRBJ1-3; D is unclear. CDR3 nucleotide sequence: TGTGCCAGCAGTGAAGACATTTTCTCTGGAAACACCATATATTTT. Amino acid sequence: CASSEDIFSGNTIYF.